Listed here are 19 T cell receptor beta chains from one sample, sequenced in a study of CD8+ T cells in alopecia areata. The authors extracted RNA and reverse transcribed it into cDNA as the sequencing template. TCRdb's copy holds only in-frame clones and misses some; the assay was immunoSEQ multiplex PCR. The sample records roughly 65,000 clones, under 55% being singletons. Here the sequenced sample was CD8+ T cells sorted from blood, taken at week 0. These TCRs come from a human donor with alopecia areata.

This clone was found a few times. The chain combines TRBV6-6 with TRBJ1-4; tentative D call: TRBD1 (5 bases). V gave up 10 bases and J gave up 3 bases, with 12 bases separating them. This CDR3 is 13 amino acids long. CDR1 and CDR2 (germline): MNHNY, SVGAGI (reference sequence). CDR3 DNA sequence: TGTGCCACCGGGGGGTGGGCTAATGAAAAACTGTTTTTT. It codes for CATGGWANEKLFF.

This clone occurred once. The genes are TRBV7-9 and TRBJ2-1; D is uncertain. This CDR3 is built from 11 residues. CDR1 and CDR2 (germline): SEHNR, FQNEAQ (reference sequence). Trimming pared 0 bases from V and 12 bases from J, leaving 6 bases between. The CDR3 nucleotides read TGTGCCAGCAGCTTAGCTTACACGCAGTTCTTC. This gives the protein CASSLAYTQFF. The complete variable domain, with remaining parts taken from reference TRBV7-9 and TRBJ2-1, reads DTGVSQNPRHKITKRGQNVTFRCDPISEHNRLYWYRQTLGQGPEFLTYFQNEAQLEKSRLLSDRFSAERPKGSFSTLEIQRTEQGDSAMYLCASSLAYTQFFGPGTRLTVL.

This clone was seen only once. V is TRBV7-9 and J is TRBJ1-2; TRBD1 matches at 7 bases. CDR3 length: 15 residues. The junction had 7 bases not matched to a gene; V was cut back by 5 bases and J by 1 base. The germline V gene encodes CDR1 SEHNR and CDR2 FQNEAQ (reference sequence). The CDR3 coding sequence is TGTGCCAGCAGCCCCGGGACAGAGATTAACTATGGCTACACCTTC. The encoded protein is CASSPGTEINYGYTF.

The chain employs TRBV29-1 and TRBJ2-1, with no clear D. V gave up 3 bases and J gave up 4 bases, with 4 bases separating them. Germline values: CDR1 SQVTM, CDR2 ANQGSEA. CDR3 length: 11 amino acids. For the CDR3, the DNA is TGCAGCGTTGATCAATACAATGAGCAGTTCTTC. Translation gives CSVDQYNEQFF.

There are a few counts of this clone. This chain connects TRBV27 to TRBJ2-7; no clear D gene. Trimming pared 3 bases from V and 7 bases from J, leaving 10 bases between. In germline, CDR1 is MNHEY, CDR2 SMNVEV (reference sequence). The CDR3 has 12 residues. CDR3 sequence: CASSLSGNEQYF. DNA of the CDR3: TGTGCCAGCAGTTTGTCCGGAAATGAGCAGTACTTC.

The chain carries TRBV27 and TRBJ2-3, with 7 positions matching TRBD2. Germline lookup yields CDR1 MNHEY and CDR2 SMNVEV (reference sequence). The V gene end was trimmed by 5 bases and the J gene end by 1 base; junction bases not matched to a gene: 9. The CDR3 is 16 amino acids. The CDR3 protein is CASSALAVDGTDTQYF. Written as DNA, the CDR3 is TGTGCCAGCAGTGCGCTAGCGGTCGATGGCACAGATACGCAGTATTTT.

This clone has a handful of counts. This chain uses TRBV27 with TRBJ2-5, with TRBD2 matching 10 bases. The CDR3 is 13 amino acids. Per the germline V gene, CDR1 is MNHEY and CDR2 is SMNVEV (reference sequence). V was clipped by 6 bases and J by 5 bases; unmatched bases: 3. The CDR3 protein is CASRSGRGETQYF. In nucleotides, the CDR3 is TGTGCCAGCAGGAGCGGGAGGGGTGAGACCCAGTACTTC.

The chain has TRBV29-1 and TRBJ2-5; D assignment may be TRBD1 or TRBD2 (6 bases each). Deletions cut 1 base from V and 5 bases from J, with 17 bases between. Germline lookup yields CDR1 SQVTM and CDR2 ANQGSEA. CDR3 length equals 15 residues. Here the CDR3 DNA reads TGCAGCGTTGAAGTCCGGGGGCGAGGAGGCGAGACCCAGTACTTC. Translated: CSVEVRGRGGETQYF.

This clone is a singleton in its sample. Written as DNA, the CDR3 is TGCAGCGTTGTGGCACAGGGGGACGTGGGCTACACCTTC. It translates to CSVVAQGDVGYTF. The V and J genes are TRBV29-1 and TRBJ1-2; 8 bases match TRBD1. Per the germline V gene, CDR1 is SQVTM and CDR2 is ANQGSEA. This CDR3 has 13 residues. V lost 4 bases to trimming and J lost 8 bases; unmatched junction nucleotides: 9.

This clone was seen only a few times. The CDR3 sequence: CSVEVSGRVTGELFF. For the CDR3, the DNA is TGCAGCGTTGAAGTTAGCGGGAGGGTAACCGGGGAGCTGTTTTTT. The gene calls are TRBV29-1 and TRBJ2-2; 11 bases agree with TRBD2. The CDR3 consists of 15 residues. CDR1 is SQVTM and CDR2 is ANQGSEA in the germline V gene. V was pared by 1 base and J by 5 bases, with 3 bases of the junction left unmatched.

CDR3 sequence: CASSRGAGGYEQYF. DNA for the CDR3: TGTGCCAGCAGCCGAGGGGCGGGAGGTTACGAGCAGTACTTC. The chain employs TRBV11-2 and TRBJ2-7; 8 nucleotides line up with TRBD2. Germline trimming cut 5 bases from V and 4 bases from J; bases unmatched to any gene: 7. CDR3 length equals 14 residues. Per germline, CDR1 SGHAT and CDR2 FQNNGV.

This chain connects TRBV14 to TRBJ2-5, with D maybe TRBD2 (5 bases). Trimming left V 3 bases short and J 5 bases short, with 16 bases between. CDR3 length: 15 residues. In germline, CDR1 is SGHDN, CDR2 FVKESK. CDR3 DNA sequence: TGTGCCAGCAGCCAGATAATGGGGAGTTGGGAGACCCAGTACTTC. Translated, it gives CASSQIMGSWETQYF.

The rearrangement links TRBV11-2 to TRBJ2-2; D gene ambiguous. Germline values: CDR1 SGHAT, CDR2 FQNNGV. CDR3 length equals 14 residues. Trimming shortened V by 5 bases and J by 1 base, and 8 bases separated the two germline ends. CDR3 protein: CASSPDWNTGELFF. CDR3 coding DNA: TGTGCCAGCAGCCCAGACTGGAACACCGGGGAGCTGTTTTTT.

This sequence joins TRBV9 and TRBJ2-5; possible D gene TRBD2, 6 bases. The end of the DNA aligns better with TRBJ2-7, so the J call may be wrong. The germline gives CDR1 SGDLS, CDR2 YYNGEE. The CDR3 runs to 14 residues. CDR3 amino acids: CASSIRPSDYEQYF. CDR3 coding DNA: TGTGCCAGCAGCATACGTCCTAGCGACTACGAGCAGTACTTC.

This rearrangement joins TRBV30 to TRBJ2-5, with D possibly matching TRBD2 (5 bases). Germline V lookup: CDR1 GTSNPN, CDR2 SVGIG (reference sequence). The V end was cut by 0 bases, the J end by 4 bases, with 12 bases between. There are 14 residues in the CDR3. The CDR3 DNA reads TGTGCCTGGAGTGTACCCGGTCGGGGAGAGACCCAGTACTTC. Amino acids: CAWSVPGRGETQYF.

This clone was picked up a small number of times. The chain is built from TRBV4-1 and TRBJ2-7; the match to TRBD2 covers 14 bases. The CDR3 covers 20 residues. Trimming at V came to 2 bases and at J to 2 bases, leaving 14 bases not matched to a gene. Germline V CDR1 and CDR2: MGHRA, YSYEKL. Written as DNA, the CDR3 is TGCGCCAGCAGCCAAAGGGGAGGTTTCGGACTAGCGGGAGGTCCCTACGAGCAGTACTTC. Protein sequence: CASSQRGGFGLAGGPYEQYF.

CDR3 region: CSVGLGLAGGQGTDTQYF. Written as DNA, the CDR3 is TGCAGCGTGGGATTGGGACTAGCGGGAGGGCAAGGCACAGATACGCAGTATTTT. V and J are TRBV29-1 and TRBJ2-3, with 16 nucleotides matching TRBD2. This CDR3 spans 18 amino acids. J lost 1 base, V lost 6 bases, and 10 bases had no gene match. Germline V gene sequence: CDR1 SQVTM, CDR2 ANQGSEA.

The rearrangement links TRBV7-9 to TRBJ1-2; D is perhaps TRBD1 (5 bases). The CDR3 loop spans 15 amino acids. The V and J ends lost 5 bases and 3 bases respectively, with 16 bases between them. Germline V gene sequence: CDR1 SEHNR, CDR2 FQNEAQ (reference sequence). The CDR3 coding sequence is TGTGCCAGCAGCACCTCCCGGGGGAGTCACTATGGCTACACCTTC. Amino acid sequence: CASSTSRGSHYGYTF.

DNA for the CDR3: TGTGCCAGCAGTTTCTCACTCTACGGCGAGCAGTACTTC. It is translated as CASSFSLYGEQYF. This chain joins TRBV6-5 and TRBJ2-7; D is unresolved. CDR1 and CDR2 (germline): MNHEY, SVGAGI. CDR3 size: 13 residues. V lost 4 bases and J lost 6, with 13 bases in between.